This TCR beta chain came from a study of blood T cell repertoires in COVID-19. For the study at large: Material from acute and convalescent COVID-19 was sourced from the United States, Italy and Spain. The cDNA or gDNA used as material had been derived from T cells, B-cell-depleted T cells, or PBMCs.

Original processing notes: Amplifying reference gene primers gave estimates of nucleated cell counts. The repertoire was sequenced with immunoSEQ multiplex PCR; TCRdb's copy has only in-frame clones and lacks some. V and J calls plus clone size are reproduced from that table; the DNA served to infer D and trimming. The data show tens of thousands of clones, 90% seen once. Germline V gives CDR1 MDHEN, CDR2 SYDVKM. This CDR3 contains 12 residues. J was trimmed by 5 bases and V by 6 bases; bases with no gene match: 2. The chain has TRBV28 and TRBJ2-5; 8 bases are shared with TRBD1. This receptor was obtained from a man between 45 and 60 years old with acute or convalescent COVID-19. The sample taken for sequencing was peripheral blood. CDR3 in DNA: TGTGCCAGCAGCACAGGGGGGGAGACCCAGTACTTC. Translated: CASSTGGETQYF.